This T cell receptor (beta chain) was identified in a study of blood T cell repertoires in COVID-19. With V trimmed by 10 bases and J by 4 bases, 7 bases remained unmatched. This CDR3 comprises 13 residues. CDR1 and CDR2 from the germline V gene are SGHTA and FQGNSA. Sequenced by immunoSEQ multiplex PCR; TCRdb stores in-frame clones only, minus some. The profile shows 170,000 or so clones, roughly 84% of them singletons. V usage is TRBV7-2 and J usage is TRBJ2-3; TRBD2 agrees at 8 bases. This sequence was found in a woman between 45 and 65 years old who had recovered from COVID-19. The sample consisted of PBMCs or T cells enriched from blood (not recorded which). CDR3 region: CATGREVADTQYF. In nucleotides, the CDR3 is TGTGCCACCGGGCGGGAGGTGGCAGATACGCAGTATTTT.